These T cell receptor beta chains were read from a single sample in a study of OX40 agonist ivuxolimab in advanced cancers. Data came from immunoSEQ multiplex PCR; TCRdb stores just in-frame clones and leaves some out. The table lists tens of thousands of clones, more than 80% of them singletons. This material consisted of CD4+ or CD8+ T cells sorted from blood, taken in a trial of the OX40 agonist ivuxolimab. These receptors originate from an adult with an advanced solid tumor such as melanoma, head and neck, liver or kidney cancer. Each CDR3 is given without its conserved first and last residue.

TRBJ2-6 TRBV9 ASSVGSSGANVLT
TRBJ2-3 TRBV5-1 ASSPNRDADTQY
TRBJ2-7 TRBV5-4 ASSLGGQGAHEQY
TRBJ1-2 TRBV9 ASSVNYGYT
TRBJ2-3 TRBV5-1 ASSATGASTDTQY
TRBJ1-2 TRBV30 AWSDSNYGYT
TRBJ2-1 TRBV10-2 ASSPQGLVTNEQF
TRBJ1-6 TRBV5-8 ASSLDLGAGGSPLH
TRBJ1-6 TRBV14 ASSQDLSGRNNSPLH
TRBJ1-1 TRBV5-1 ASSIREGTEAF
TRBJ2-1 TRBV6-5 ASISPGYNEQF
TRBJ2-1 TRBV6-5 ASSYSLPYNAQF
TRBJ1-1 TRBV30 AWRRPGQPMNTEAF
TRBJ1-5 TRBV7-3 ASTIQGNQPQH
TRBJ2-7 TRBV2 ASNLPGQGTYEQY
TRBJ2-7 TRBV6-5 ASSYRVRNYEQY
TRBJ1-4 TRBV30 AWSIGEKLF
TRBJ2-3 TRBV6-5 ASSTKRWDTDTQY
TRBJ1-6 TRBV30 AWSASTGNSPLH
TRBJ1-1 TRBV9 ASSFTTNTEAF
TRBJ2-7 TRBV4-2 ASSQVRQGSYEQY
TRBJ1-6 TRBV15 ATSIGQGAQVRSPLH
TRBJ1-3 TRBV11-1 ASSPSLTGNTIY
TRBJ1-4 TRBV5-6 ASSWAEEKLF
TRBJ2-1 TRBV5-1 ASSPGGGTYNEQF
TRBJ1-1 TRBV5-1 ASSGQGSDTEAF
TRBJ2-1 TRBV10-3 AIRATSGTVNEQF
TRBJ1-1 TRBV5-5 ASSLDNEAF
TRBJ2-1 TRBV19 ATRSPAYYNEQF
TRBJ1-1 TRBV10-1 ASSQTALRTEAF
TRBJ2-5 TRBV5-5 ASSYQWAQETQY
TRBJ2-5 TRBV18 ASSPNQETQY
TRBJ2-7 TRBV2 ASSGVGDYEQY
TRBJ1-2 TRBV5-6 ASRTAGRHGYT
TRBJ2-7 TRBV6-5 ASRVAGGPYEQY
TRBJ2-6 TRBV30 AWSFTPGQGDYGANVLT
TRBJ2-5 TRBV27 ASSYGRGPWTQY
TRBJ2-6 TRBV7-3 ASSLSGTPGANVLT
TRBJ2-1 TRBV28 ASTPSGRRNEQF
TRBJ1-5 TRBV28 ASLLDSANQPQH
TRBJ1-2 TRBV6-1 AGRFTGRGGYT
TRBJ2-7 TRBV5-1 ASSLGVSGSNLYEQY
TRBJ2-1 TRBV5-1 ASTLSGREGYNEQF
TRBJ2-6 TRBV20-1 SAARANVLT
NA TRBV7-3 ASSVNHPREQY
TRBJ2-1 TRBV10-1 ASSSGLVGNEQF
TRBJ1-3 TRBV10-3 AFTGLNSGNTIY
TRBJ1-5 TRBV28 ASSLDRGGQPQH
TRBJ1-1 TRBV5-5 ASSQFDRGHAF
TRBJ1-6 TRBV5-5 ASSSPESSYNSPLH
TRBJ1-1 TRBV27 ASSSTVGTGGTEAF